This T cell receptor (beta chain) was found in a study of blood T cell repertoires in COVID-19. In the authors' workflow: For nucleated cells, counts were estimated from reference gene primer amplification. This table comes from immunoSEQ multiplex PCR, and its TCRdb copy is limited to in-frame clones, with some not included. The V and J calls and clone size come from that table; D and trimming were worked out from the DNA. The table has some 99,000 clones, roughly 87% seen once. Per germline, CDR1 SGHRS and CDR2 YFSETQ. The CDR3 is made up of 15 amino acids. V was trimmed by 0 bases and J by 0 bases, leaving 7 bases between them.

This clonotype was sampled from a man between 65 and 85 years old with acute or convalescent COVID-19. V usage is TRBV5-1 and J usage is TRBJ1-3; D gene ambiguous. Sample: peripheral blood. The CDR3 nucleotides are TGCGCCAGCAGCTTGGATACAAGCTCTGGAAACACCATATATTTT. Amino acids: CASSLDTSSGNTIYF.